One sample yielded the 24 T cell receptor beta chains listed below, sequenced in a study of blood T cell repertoires in COVID-19. Assay used: immunoSEQ multiplex PCR; TCRdb lists only in-frame clones, some missing. The sample includes approximately 280,000 clones, roughly 91% of them seen just once. Source material: PBMCs or T cells enriched from blood (not recorded which). These receptors were collected from a woman aged 55-69 years who had recovered from COVID-19.

The rearrangement links TRBV10-2 to TRBJ1-2; D gene uncertain. Germline V gives CDR1 WSHSY, CDR2 SAAADI. The CDR3 length is 12 residues. The V gene lost 8 bases and the J gene lost 3 bases, with 10 bases spanning the gap. CDR3 in amino acids: CASPPSDYGYTF. The CDR3 DNA sequence: TGCGCCAGCCCCCCTAGCGACTATGGCTACACCTTC.

The chain uses TRBV2 and TRBJ2-5; a weak D match, TRBD2 (7 bases). The CDR3 has 18 amino acids. Germline V gene data show CDR1 as SNHLY and CDR2 as FYNNEI. V lost 5 bases to trimming and J lost 0 bases, with 22 bases between them. CDR3 DNA: TGTGCCAGCAGTAACCCAAAATGGGCGGGGGCCAACCAAGAGACCCAGTACTTC. It codes for CASSNPKWAGANQETQYF.

The rearrangement links TRBV2 to TRBJ2-5; D unresolved. V was shortened by 8 bases and J by 4 bases, with 11 bases between the two germline ends. Germline V gene sequence: CDR1 SNHLY, CDR2 FYNNEI. The CDR3 is 12 amino acids. This CDR3 is CASCGDGETQYF. The CDR3 region has the DNA TGTGCCAGCTGTGGCGATGGAGAGACCCAGTACTTC.

This chain connects TRBV2 to TRBJ1-1, with D unclear. The CDR3 spans 16 residues. Germline CDR1 reads SNHLY; CDR2 reads FYNNEI. V lost 5 bases and J lost 0, with 16 bases in between. CDR3 DNA: TGTGCCAGCAGTCCAAATACCGGGAGGGTGAACACTGAAGCTTTCTTT. It specifies CASSPNTGRVNTEAFF.

This clone was observed once. The gene calls are TRBV28 and TRBJ1-1; the D is unclear. The germline V gene encodes CDR1 MDHEN and CDR2 SYDVKM. The V and J ends lost 2 bases and 5 bases respectively, with 9 bases between them. The CDR3 covers 13 residues. This CDR3 is CASSLIGRTEAFF. The CDR3 DNA is TGTGCCAGCAGTTTAATCGGCAGGACTGAAGCTTTCTTT.

The chain is built from TRBV24-1 and TRBJ2-7; perhaps TRBD1 as D (5 bases). Germline CDR1 KGHDR, CDR2 SFDVKD. With 2 bases removed from V and 3 bases from J, the gap between germline ends came to 13 bases. The CDR3 loop spans 15 amino acids. The CDR3 reads CATSDSTEINYEQYF. The CDR3 DNA reads as TGTGCCACCAGTGATTCGACAGAAATTAACTACGAGCAGTACTTC.

The chain uses TRBV5-1 and TRBJ2-2; 8 nucleotides line up with TRBD1. CDR3 length: 15 amino acids. V trimming: 0 bases; J trimming: 3 bases; junction bases outside the gene matches: 1. Germline V gives CDR1 SGHRS, CDR2 YFSETQ. For the CDR3, the DNA is TGCGCCAGCAGCTTGGTACAGGGGGACACCGGGGAGCTGTTTTTT. This translates into CASSLVQGDTGELFF.

This rearrangement joins TRBV27 to TRBJ1-2; the match to TRBD1 covers 7 bases. The CDR3 has 14 residues. CDR1 and CDR2 (germline): MNHEY, SMNVEV (reference sequence). The ends lost 6 bases at V and 4 bases at J; junction bases unmatched: 8. The CDR3: CASRPTGTVYGYTF. The CDR3 DNA reads as TGTGCCAGCAGACCCACCGGGACAGTCTATGGCTACACCTTC.

V and J are TRBV5-1 and TRBJ1-1, with a weak D call TRBD1 (5 bases). This CDR3 is 13 amino acids long. CDR1 is SGHRS, CDR2 YFSETQ, per germline. V was shortened by 4 bases and J by 6 bases, with 13 bases between the two germline ends. Written as DNA, the CDR3 is TGCGCCAGCAGCCTCGGGGGGAGGGCTGAAGCTTTCTTT. Its translation: CASSLGGRAEAFF.

The gene calls are TRBV28 and TRBJ1-1; 9 nucleotides line up with TRBD1. V gave up 4 bases and J gave up 1 base; unmatched junction bases: 7. The CDR3 sequence is 16 residues long. Germline V gene sequence: CDR1 MDHEN, CDR2 SYDVKM. This chain's CDR3 is CASSSAGTGRNTEAFF. As DNA, the CDR3 is TGTGCCAGCAGTTCGGCCGGGACAGGGCGGAACACTGAAGCTTTCTTT.

The chain joins TRBV3-1 (or the pseudogene TRBV3-2) to TRBJ1-6, with 8 bases fitting TRBD1. The V gene end was trimmed by 4 bases and the J gene end by 4 bases; junction bases not matched to a gene: 3. This CDR3 is 15 amino acids long. CDR1 and CDR2 (germline): LGHDT, YNNKEL (reference sequence). The CDR3 DNA reads TGTGCCAGCAGCCTAAGGGACAGGTATAATTCACCCCTCCACTTT. Its protein product is CASSLRDRYNSPLHF.

About this clone itself: Its ends do not fully match the called genes, so a read error is possible. V is TRBV20-1 and J is TRBJ1-3; D may be TRBD1 (6 bases). The CDR3 loop spans 11 amino acids. Germline CDR1 DFQATT, CDR2 SNEGSKA (reference sequence). This chain's CDR3 is CSATRGGAEDF. DNA for the CDR3: TGCAGTGCTACCCGGGGGGGGGCCGAAGATTTT.

The V and J genes are TRBV10-1 and TRBJ2-7; the D is unclear. CDR1 WNHNN and CDR2 SYGVQD come from the germline V gene (reference sequence). V lost 0 bases, J lost 6 bases, and 9 bases lay in between. The length of the CDR3 is 13 residues. CDR3 nucleotides: TGCGCCAGCAGTGAGTCTGGAAGAGGCGAGCAGTACTTC. Translated, it gives CASSESGRGEQYF.

The chain has TRBV29-1 and TRBJ2-7; 8 positions match TRBD1. From germline, CDR1 is SQVTM and CDR2 ANQGSEA. J lost 7 bases, V lost 6 bases, and 11 bases had no gene match. This CDR3 has 13 amino acids. The CDR3 protein is CSVLGQGSGEQYF. The CDR3 DNA follows: TGCAGCGTATTAGGACAGGGCTCGGGGGAGCAGTACTTC.

The gene calls are TRBV2 and TRBJ2-7; possibly TRBD1 for D (6 bases). The germline gives CDR1 SNHLY, CDR2 FYNNEI. This CDR3 contains 12 residues. V was trimmed by 7 bases and J by 2 bases, leaving 9 bases between them. CDR3 in amino acids: CASTQGPYEQYF. The CDR3 bases are TGTGCCAGCACCCAGGGGCCCTACGAGCAGTACTTC.

This chain uses TRBV19 with TRBJ1-5; D is undetermined. V lost 6 bases and J lost 0, with 9 bases in between. In germline, CDR1 is LNHDA, CDR2 SQIVND (reference sequence). The CDR3 length is 14 residues. CDR3 loop: CASSGSHSNQPQHF. The DNA for the CDR3 is TGTGCCAGTAGCGGGTCTCATAGCAATCAGCCCCAGCATTTT.

The genes are TRBV9 and TRBJ2-2; 7 bases agree with TRBD1. The germline V gene encodes CDR1 SGDLS and CDR2 YYNGEE. V lost 3 bases, J lost 5 bases, and 1 base stayed unmatched. CDR3 length: 13 amino acids. The CDR3 DNA reads TGTGCCAGCAGCGAGACAGGGACCGGGGAGCTGTTTTTT. Protein: CASSETGTGELFF.

This chain uses TRBV28 with TRBJ1-1; D is uncertain. Germline lookup yields CDR1 MDHEN and CDR2 SYDVKM. The CDR3 consists of 12 residues. Trimming removed 5 bases at V and 7 bases at J, with 11 bases between. The CDR3 protein is CASSERSYEAFF. Written as DNA, the CDR3 is TGTGCCAGCAGTGAGCGGAGTTATGAAGCTTTCTTT.

The J gene is TRBJ1-5, the V gene TRBV4-1; D gene uncertain. CDR1 is MGHRA, CDR2 YSYEKL, per germline. The CDR3 loop spans 16 amino acids. V lost 0 bases, J lost 3 bases, and 12 bases lay in between. The CDR3, as DNA: TGCGCCAGCAGCCAAGATACGAACAAAGTCAATCAGCCCCAGCATTTT. Translating it yields CASSQDTNKVNQPQHF.

The rearrangement uses TRBV7-9 and TRBJ2-3; D is uncertain. CDR3 size: 14 residues. The germline V gene encodes CDR1 SEHNR and CDR2 FQNEAQ (reference sequence). V lost 4 bases and J 6 bases, leaving 14 bases between the germline ends. The CDR3 protein is CASSSFLGSDTQYF. CDR3 bases: TGTGCCAGCAGCTCCTTCCTCGGTAGTGATACGCAGTATTTT.

In DNA, the CDR3 is TGTGCCAGCAGCCCCGGGACAGGGCGGAATCAGCCCCAGCATTTT. Translating gives CASSPGTGRNQPQHF. The chain has TRBV6-6 and TRBJ1-5; 9 bases agree with TRBD1. This CDR3 comprises 15 residues. The V and J ends lost 6 bases and 4 bases, in that order; junction bases with no gene match: 7. Germline CDR1 MNHNY, CDR2 SVGAGI (reference sequence).

J is TRBJ1-2 and V is TRBV7-9; 7 bases agree with TRBD1. The germline V gene encodes CDR1 SEHNR and CDR2 FQNEAQ (reference sequence). The CDR3 loop spans 14 amino acids. V lost 3 bases and J lost 4; bases outside the gene matches: 5. This chain's CDR3 is CASSFDGTAYGYTF. Written as DNA, the CDR3 is TGTGCCAGCAGCTTTGACGGGACAGCCTATGGCTACACCTTC.

With respect to this clone: Other DNA sequences within the sample encode an identical CDR3. The chain links TRBV9 to TRBJ2-1, with TRBD2 as a possible D gene (6 bases). V shed 2 bases and J shed 2 bases, with 8 bases lying between them. In germline, CDR1 is SGDLS, CDR2 YYNGEE. The CDR3 covers 14 residues. Written as DNA, the CDR3 is TGTGCCAGCAGCGTCGGGGGTACCTACAATGAGCAGTTCTTC. This gives the protein CASSVGGTYNEQFF.

The chain uses TRBV5-1 and TRBJ2-7; TRBD2 aligns across 9 bases. CDR3 length equals 16 residues. The germline gives CDR1 SGHRS, CDR2 YFSETQ. Trimming took 0 bases from V and 0 from J; bases not matched to a gene: 4. CDR3 loop: CASSLESGRSSYEQYF. In nucleotides, the CDR3 is TGCGCCAGCAGCTTGGAGAGCGGGAGGTCCTCCTACGAGCAGTACTTC.